Below, 21 T cell receptor beta chains from the same sample are listed, as sequenced in a study of CD8 T cells in Susac syndrome. An input of 0.5 to 1 ug of RNA was subjected to reverse transcription using random hexamers. TCRdb independently ran MiXCR on the immunoSEQ multiplex PCR reads; one entry per CDR3 protein. The table shows under 85,000 distinct CDR3 sequences, with nearly 95% occurring only once. Sequenced: CD8+ T cells from PBMCs. The source is a human donor with Susac syndrome.

This chain uses TRBV11-2 with TRBJ2-3; no firm D call. V lost 5 bases and J 4 bases, leaving 10 bases between the germline ends. Germline V gene lookup returns CDR1 SGHAT and CDR2 FQNNGV. The CDR3 runs 13 residues. This CDR3 is CASSPAGSDTQYF. Here the CDR3 DNA reads TGTGCCAGCAGCCCGGCTGGCTCAGATACGCAGTATTTT.

The gene calls are TRBV7-9 and TRBJ1-1; D ambiguous. The V end lost 5 bases, the J end lost 1 base, and 5 bases lay between the germline ends. CDR1 and CDR2 (germline): SEHNR, FQNEAQ (reference sequence). The CDR3 is 12 amino acids. The CDR3 loop is CASSPRNTEAFF. In DNA, the CDR3 is TGTGCCAGCAGCCCCAGGAACACTGAAGCTTTCTTT.

The chain links TRBV12-3 or TRBV12-4 to TRBJ2-7; perhaps TRBD1 as D (6 bases). Trimming removed 7 bases from V and 3 bases from J, with 16 bases in between. This CDR3 has 14 residues. CDR3 protein: CASNTEGHLYEQYF. CDR3 sequence (DNA): TGTGCCAGCAATACCGAGGGACACCTCTACGAGCAGTACTTC.

This clonotype was seen just once. The CDR3 DNA reads TGTGCCACCAGTGAGACGGGGGGAGCAGATACGCAGTATTTT. Amino acids: CATSETGGADTQYF. The chain uses TRBV24-1 and TRBJ2-3; 7 bases align to TRBD2. The CDR3 has 14 amino acids. Germline CDR1 is KGHDR and CDR2 is SFDVKD. V was clipped by 4 bases and J by 4 bases; unmatched bases: 4.

This chain connects TRBV29-1 to TRBJ2-7; TRBD1 matches at 8 bases. J gave up 3 bases and V 4 bases, and 2 bases lay outside the gene matches. Germline V gene data show CDR1 as SQVTM and CDR2 as ANQGSEA. The CDR3 extends over 12 amino acids. The CDR3, as DNA: TGCAGCGTTGGAGGACAGGGCTACGAGCAGTACTTC. Translating gives CSVGGQGYEQYF.

V usage is TRBV1 and J usage is TRBJ2-2; the D call of TRBD2 is as the table states it, not checked on the DNA. TRBV1 is a pseudogene segment. The CDR3 extends over 17 amino acids. Here the CDR3 DNA reads TGCACCAGCAGCCATCCCGCCGGGACTTCGAACACCGGGGAGCTGTTTTTT. It translates to CTSSHPAGTSNTGELFF.

This chain connects TRBV4-2 to TRBJ1-5, with 7 bases lining up with TRBD1. Germline V gives CDR1 LGHNA, CDR2 YNFKEQ. V was pared by 5 bases and J by 3 bases, with 10 bases of the junction left unmatched. The CDR3 extends over 16 amino acids. CDR3 sequence: CASSLHGQAPNQPQHF. CDR3 in DNA: TGTGCCAGCAGCTTACACGGACAGGCTCCCAATCAGCCCCAGCATTTT.

The chain is built from TRBV4-3 and TRBJ2-3; weak D call: TRBD1 (6 bases). Trimming pared 1 base from V and 6 bases from J, leaving 8 bases between. CDR3 length: 13 amino acids. Germline assignment: CDR1 LGHNA and CDR2 YSLEER. The CDR3 nucleotides read TGCGCCAGCAGCCAAGTCCAGGGGGATACGCAGTATTTT. This codes for CASSQVQGDTQYF.

The genes are TRBV11-2 and TRBJ2-1; a possible D gene is TRBD2 (6 bases). Trimming removed 7 bases from V and 2 bases from J, with 12 bases in between. CDR1 and CDR2 from the germline V gene are SGHAT and FQNNGV. This CDR3 spans 14 amino acids. The CDR3 DNA sequence: TGTGCCAGCACCCAAGGCGGGGCCTACAATGAGCAGTTCTTC. It yields the protein CASTQGGAYNEQFF.

This clonotype was observed a handful of times. CDR3 DNA: TGTGCCTGGAGTGTAGGGCGGGAATGGTACTTC. Its protein product is CAWSVGREWYF. The rearrangement links TRBV30 to TRBJ2-5; D perhaps matches TRBD2 (6 bases). CDR1 and CDR2 (germline): GTSNPN, SVGIG (reference sequence). Trimming took off 0 bases at V and 13 bases at J, with 12 bases between the two ends. This CDR3 comprises 11 residues.

The chain recombines TRBV15 with TRBJ2-5; D unclear. The germline CDR1 and CDR2 sequences are LNHNV and YYDKDF (reference sequence). Trimming left V 0 bases short and J 2 bases short, with 10 bases between. The CDR3 consists of 15 residues. The CDR3 DNA reads TGTGCCACCAGCAGAGATCGGGCAGCACAAGAGACCCAGTACTTC. This translates into CATSRDRAAQETQYF.

In DNA form, the CDR3 reads TGTGCCTTCGGGGAGGAGACCCAGTACTTC. Its protein product is CAFGEETQYF. The V call is TRBV30, the J call TRBJ2-5; tentative D call: TRBD2 (5 bases). The CDR3 is 10 amino acids. The V and J ends lost 7 bases and 5 bases respectively, with 8 bases between them. Germline loops: CDR1 GTSNPN, CDR2 SVGIG (reference sequence).

V gene TRBV12-3 or TRBV12-4 combines with J gene TRBJ1-2; D is unresolved. V dropped 5 bases and J dropped 5 bases, with 12 bases sitting between them. This CDR3 has 13 amino acids. CDR3 protein: CASSLLDRYGYTF. In nucleotides, the CDR3 is TGTGCCAGCAGTCTACTGGACCGTTATGGCTACACCTTC.

The V and J genes are TRBV7-8 and TRBJ2-2, with 7 positions matching TRBD2. There are 15 residues in the CDR3. Germline lookup yields CDR1 SGHVS and CDR2 FQNEAQ. V dropped 5 bases and J dropped 0; count of bases not matched to a gene: 3. In nucleotides, the CDR3 is TGTGCCAGCAGCCCCCGGGGGGCGAACACCGGGGAGCTGTTTTTT. Protein: CASSPRGANTGELFF.

The chain recombines TRBV6-5 with TRBJ1-1, with 7 bases that match TRBD1. After removal of 4 bases from V and 4 bases from J, the junction contained 9 bases not matched to a gene. CDR1 is MNHEY, CDR2 SVGAGI, per germline. The CDR3 extends over 15 amino acids. CDR3 protein: CASSSPGQAFTEAFF. The CDR3 DNA reads as TGTGCCAGCAGTTCCCCCGGACAGGCGTTCACTGAAGCTTTCTTT.

The chain has TRBV21-1 and TRBJ2-1; TRBD1 is taken as the D call from the table, unchecked against the DNA. TRBV21-1 is assigned pseudogene status. CDR3 length equals 12 residues. The CDR3 spells CARHSQGGEQFF. The CDR3 DNA reads as TGTGCCAGGCACTCTCAAGGGGGTGAGCAGTTCTTC.

This chain connects TRBV9 to TRBJ2-7; D is unresolved. Germline V gene lookup returns CDR1 SGDLS and CDR2 YYNGEE. Trimming took off 4 bases at V and 5 bases at J, with 22 bases between the two ends. The CDR3 has 16 amino acids. The CDR3 region has the DNA TGTGCCAGCAGCCCCCAAAGAGCAGCCTATCGGAACGAGCAGTACTTC. Its translation: CASSPQRAAYRNEQYF.

The rearrangement links TRBV3-1 to TRBJ2-7; D unclear. With 0 bases removed from V and 5 bases from J, the gap between germline ends came to 5 bases. The CDR3 spans 12 residues. Germline CDR1 LGHDT, CDR2 YNNKEL (reference sequence). CDR3 sequence reads: CASSQDSDEQYF. The DNA of the CDR3 is TGTGCCAGCAGCCAAGATTCGGACGAGCAGTACTTC.

V is TRBV29-1 and J is TRBJ2-1; 8 bases fit TRBD1. Germline values: CDR1 SQVTM, CDR2 ANQGSEA. The CDR3 totals 14 residues. V trimming: 3 bases; J trimming: 3 bases; junction bases outside the gene matches: 4. CDR3 in DNA: TGCAGCGTTGACGGCAGGGGGCTCTACAATGAGCAGTTCTTC. This sequence encodes CSVDGRGLYNEQFF.

V is TRBV15 and J is TRBJ2-3; possible D gene TRBD2, 5 bases. Germline V lookup: CDR1 LNHNV, CDR2 YYDKDF (reference sequence). The CDR3 has 14 residues. Trimming left V 0 bases short and J 2 bases short, with 6 bases between. The CDR3 sequence is CATSRERDTDTQYF. CDR3 coding DNA: TGTGCCACCAGCAGAGAACGGGACACAGATACGCAGTATTTT. The full variable domain, in which reference TRBV15 and TRBJ2-3 provide the parts outside the CDR3, is DAMVIQNPRYQVTQFGKPVTLSCSQTLNHNVMYWYQQKSSQAPKLLFHYYDKDFNNEADTPDNFQSRRPNTSFCFLDIRSPGLGDTAMYLCATSRERDTDTQYFGPGTRLTVL.

The chain uses TRBV30 and TRBJ2-7; no reliable D call. From germline, CDR1 is GTSNPN and CDR2 SVGIG (reference sequence). The CDR3 is made up of 12 amino acids. The V end was cut by 4 bases, the J end by 0 bases, with 7 bases between. The CDR3 loop is CAWTPSSYEQYF. CDR3 in DNA: TGTGCCTGGACTCCGTCCTCCTACGAGCAGTACTTC.